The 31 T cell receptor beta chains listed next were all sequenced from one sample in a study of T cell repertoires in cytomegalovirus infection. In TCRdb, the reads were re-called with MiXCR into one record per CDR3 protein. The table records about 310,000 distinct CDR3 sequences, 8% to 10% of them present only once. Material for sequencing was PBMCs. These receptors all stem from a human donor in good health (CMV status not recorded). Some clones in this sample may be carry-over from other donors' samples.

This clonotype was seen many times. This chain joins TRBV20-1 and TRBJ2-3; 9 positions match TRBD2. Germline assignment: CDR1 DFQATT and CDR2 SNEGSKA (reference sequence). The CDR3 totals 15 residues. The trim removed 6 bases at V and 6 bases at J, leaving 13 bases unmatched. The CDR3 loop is CSAQGASGVSDTQYF. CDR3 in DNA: TGCAGTGCCCAAGGGGCTAGCGGGGTATCCGATACGCAGTATTTT.

In DNA form, the CDR3 reads TGTGCCATCAGTGAGGCCCCCGGTTCCGGTCAGCCCCAGCATTTT. It translates to CAISEAPGSGQPQHF. The J gene is TRBJ1-5, the V gene TRBV10-3; D is undetermined. Germline CDR1 ENHRY, CDR2 SYGVKD. Trimming removed 2 bases at V and 6 bases at J, with 14 bases between. The CDR3 runs to 15 residues.

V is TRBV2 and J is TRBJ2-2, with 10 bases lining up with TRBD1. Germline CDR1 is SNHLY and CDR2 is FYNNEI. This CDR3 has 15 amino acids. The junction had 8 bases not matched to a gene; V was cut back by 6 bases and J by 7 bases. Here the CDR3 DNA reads TGTGCCAGCAGATTGGACAGGGGGTTGGTCGGGGAGCTGTTTTTT. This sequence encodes CASRLDRGLVGELFF.

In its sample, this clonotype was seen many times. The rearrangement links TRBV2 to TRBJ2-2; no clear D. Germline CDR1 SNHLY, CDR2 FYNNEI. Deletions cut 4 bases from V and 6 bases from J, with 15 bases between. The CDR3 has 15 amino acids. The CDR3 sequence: CASSVVGLGSGELFF. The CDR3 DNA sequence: TGTGCCAGCAGTGTTGTCGGATTAGGATCCGGGGAGCTGTTTTTT. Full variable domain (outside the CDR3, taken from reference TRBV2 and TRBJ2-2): EPEVTQTPSHQVTQMGQEVILRCVPISNHLYFYWYRQILGQKVEFLVSFYNNEISEKSEIFDDQFSVERPDGSNFTLKIRSTKLEDSAMYFCASSVVGLGSGELFFGEGSRLTVL.

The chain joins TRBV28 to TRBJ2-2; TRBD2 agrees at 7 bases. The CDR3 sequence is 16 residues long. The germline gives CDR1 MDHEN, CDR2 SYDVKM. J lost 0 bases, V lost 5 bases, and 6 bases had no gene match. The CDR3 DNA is TGTGCCAGCAGTCCAATAGCGGGCCCGAACACCGGGGAGCTGTTTTTT. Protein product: CASSPIAGPNTGELFF.

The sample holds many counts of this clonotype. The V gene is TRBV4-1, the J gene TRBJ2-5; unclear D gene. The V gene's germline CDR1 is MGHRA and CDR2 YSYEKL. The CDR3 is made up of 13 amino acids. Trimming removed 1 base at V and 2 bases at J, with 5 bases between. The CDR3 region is CASSQVGQETQYF. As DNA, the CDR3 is TGCGCCAGCAGCCAAGTGGGGCAAGAGACCCAGTACTTC.

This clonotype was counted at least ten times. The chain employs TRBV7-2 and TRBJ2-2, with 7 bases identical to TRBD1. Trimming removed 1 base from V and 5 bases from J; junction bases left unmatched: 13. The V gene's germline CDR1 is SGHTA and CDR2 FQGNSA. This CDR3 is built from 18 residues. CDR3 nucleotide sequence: TGTGCCAGCAGCTTAGGAGGAGGTGTAGGGGGCAGTACCGGGGAGCTGTTTTTT. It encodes CASSLGGGVGGSTGELFF.

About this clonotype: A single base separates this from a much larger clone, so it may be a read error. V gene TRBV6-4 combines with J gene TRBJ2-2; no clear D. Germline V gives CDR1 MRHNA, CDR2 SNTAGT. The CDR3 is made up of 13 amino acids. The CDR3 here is CTSSDMGTGELFF. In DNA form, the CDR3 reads TGTACCAGCAGTGACATGGGGACCGGGGAGCTGTTTTTT.

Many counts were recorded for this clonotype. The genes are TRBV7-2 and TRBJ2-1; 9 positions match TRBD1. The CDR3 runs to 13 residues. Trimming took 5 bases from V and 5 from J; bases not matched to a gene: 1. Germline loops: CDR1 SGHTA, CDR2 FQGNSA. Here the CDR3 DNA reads TGTGCCAGCAGCAGGACAGGGGACAATGAGCAGTTCTTC. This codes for CASSRTGDNEQFF.

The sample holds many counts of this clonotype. The CDR3 here is CASKGTAYSNQPQHF. The CDR3, as DNA: TGTGCCAGTAAGGGTACCGCATATAGCAATCAGCCCCAGCATTTT. The genes are TRBV19 and TRBJ1-5; D remains ambiguous. Looked up from germline, CDR1 is LNHDA and CDR2 is SQIVND (reference sequence). V was pared by 7 bases and J by 0 bases, with 13 bases between. The CDR3 loop spans 15 amino acids.

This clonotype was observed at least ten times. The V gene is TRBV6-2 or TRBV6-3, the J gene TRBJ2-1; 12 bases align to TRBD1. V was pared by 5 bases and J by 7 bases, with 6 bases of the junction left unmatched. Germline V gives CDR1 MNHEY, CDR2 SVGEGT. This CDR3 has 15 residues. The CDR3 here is CASSGGQGAWNEQFF. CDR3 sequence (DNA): TGTGCCAGCAGTGGGGGACAGGGGGCTTGGAATGAGCAGTTCTTC.

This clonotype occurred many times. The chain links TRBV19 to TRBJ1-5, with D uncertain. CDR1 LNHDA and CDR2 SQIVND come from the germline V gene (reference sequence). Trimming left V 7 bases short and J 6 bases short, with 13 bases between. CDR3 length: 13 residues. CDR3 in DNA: TGTGCCAGTAAGGGCCAGAGGCTTCAGCCCCAGCATTTT. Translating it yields CASKGQRLQPQHF.

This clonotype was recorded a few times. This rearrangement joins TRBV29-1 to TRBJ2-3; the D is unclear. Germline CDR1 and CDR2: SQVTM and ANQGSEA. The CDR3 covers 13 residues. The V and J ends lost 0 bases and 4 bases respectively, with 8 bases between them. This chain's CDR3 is CSVEDQVADTQYF. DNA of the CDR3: TGCAGCGTTGAAGATCAAGTAGCAGATACGCAGTATTTT.

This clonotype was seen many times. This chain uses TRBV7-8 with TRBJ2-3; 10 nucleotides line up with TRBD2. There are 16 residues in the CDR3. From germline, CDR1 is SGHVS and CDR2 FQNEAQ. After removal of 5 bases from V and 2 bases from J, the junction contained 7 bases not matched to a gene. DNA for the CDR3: TGTGCCAGCAGCAAACGGACTAGCGGCCCCACAGATACGCAGTATTTT. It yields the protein CASSKRTSGPTDTQYF.

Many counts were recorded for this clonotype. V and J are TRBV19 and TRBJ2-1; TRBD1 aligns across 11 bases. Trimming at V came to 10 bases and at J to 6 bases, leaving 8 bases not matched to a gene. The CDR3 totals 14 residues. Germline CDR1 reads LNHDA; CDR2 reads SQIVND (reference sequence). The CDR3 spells CAIGQGAIGNEQFF. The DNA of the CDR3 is TGTGCCATAGGACAGGGGGCGATTGGCAATGAGCAGTTCTTC. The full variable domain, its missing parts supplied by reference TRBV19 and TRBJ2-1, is DGGITQSPKYLFRKEGQNVTLSCEQNLNHDAMYWYRQDPGQGLRLIYYSQIVNDFQKGDIAEGYSVSREKKESFPLTVTSAQKNPTAFYLCAIGQGAIGNEQFFGPGTRLTVL.

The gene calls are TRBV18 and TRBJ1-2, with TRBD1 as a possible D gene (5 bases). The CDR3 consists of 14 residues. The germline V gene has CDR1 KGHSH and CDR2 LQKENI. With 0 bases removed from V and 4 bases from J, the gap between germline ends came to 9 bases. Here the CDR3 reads CASSPPGPGYGYTF. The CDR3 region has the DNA TGTGCCAGCTCACCACCGGGACCGGGCTATGGCTACACCTTC.

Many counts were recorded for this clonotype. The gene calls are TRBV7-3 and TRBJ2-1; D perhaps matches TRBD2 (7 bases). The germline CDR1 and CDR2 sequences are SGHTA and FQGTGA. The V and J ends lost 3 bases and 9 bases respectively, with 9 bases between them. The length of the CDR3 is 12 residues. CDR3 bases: TGTGCCAGCAGCTTTGGGGGGGCTGAGCAGTTCTTC. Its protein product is CASSFGGAEQFF.

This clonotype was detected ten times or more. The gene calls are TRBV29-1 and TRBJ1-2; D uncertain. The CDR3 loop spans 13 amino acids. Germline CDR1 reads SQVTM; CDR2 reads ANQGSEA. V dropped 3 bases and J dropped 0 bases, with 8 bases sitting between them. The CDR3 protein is CSVEGRTNYGYTF. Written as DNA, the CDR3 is TGCAGCGTTGAGGGCAGAACTAACTATGGCTACACCTTC.

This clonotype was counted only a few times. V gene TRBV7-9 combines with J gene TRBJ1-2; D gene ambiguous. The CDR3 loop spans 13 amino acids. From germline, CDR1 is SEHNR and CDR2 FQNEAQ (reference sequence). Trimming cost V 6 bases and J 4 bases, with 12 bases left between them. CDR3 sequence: CASRLQTGYGYTF. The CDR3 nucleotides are TGTGCCAGCAGATTACAGACGGGCTATGGCTACACCTTC. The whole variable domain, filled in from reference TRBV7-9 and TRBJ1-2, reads DTGVSQNPRHKITKRGQNVTFRCDPISEHNRLYWYRQTLGQGPEFLTYFQNEAQLEKSRLLSDRFSAERPKGSFSTLEIQRTEQGDSAMYLCASRLQTGYGYTFGSGTRLTVV.

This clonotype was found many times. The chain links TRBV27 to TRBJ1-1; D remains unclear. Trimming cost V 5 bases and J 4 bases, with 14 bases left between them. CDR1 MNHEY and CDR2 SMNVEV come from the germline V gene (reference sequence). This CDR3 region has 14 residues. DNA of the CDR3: TGTGCCAGCAGTCCGACAAGTGGCGGCACTGAAGCTTTCTTT. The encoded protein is CASSPTSGGTEAFF.

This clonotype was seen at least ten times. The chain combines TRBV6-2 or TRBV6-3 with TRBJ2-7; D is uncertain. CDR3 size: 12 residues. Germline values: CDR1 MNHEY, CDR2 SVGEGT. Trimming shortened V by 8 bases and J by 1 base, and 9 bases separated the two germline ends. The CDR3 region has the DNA TGTGCCAGCGGCTACGGGTCCTACGAGCAGTACGTC. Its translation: CASGYGSYEQYV.

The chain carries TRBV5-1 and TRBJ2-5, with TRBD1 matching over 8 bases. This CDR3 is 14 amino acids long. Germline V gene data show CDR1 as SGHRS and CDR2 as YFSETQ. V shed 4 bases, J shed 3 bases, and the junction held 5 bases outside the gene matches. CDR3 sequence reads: CASSREDREETQYF. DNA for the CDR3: TGCGCCAGCAGCAGGGAGGACAGGGAAGAGACCCAGTACTTC.

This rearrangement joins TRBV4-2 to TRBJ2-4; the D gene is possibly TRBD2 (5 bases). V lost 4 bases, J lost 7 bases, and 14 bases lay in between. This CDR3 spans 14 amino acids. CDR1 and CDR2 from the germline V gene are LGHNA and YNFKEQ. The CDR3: CASSPTKPPNIQYF. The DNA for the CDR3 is TGTGCCAGCAGCCCGACTAAGCCCCCCAACATTCAGTACTTC.

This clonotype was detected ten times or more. CDR3 DNA sequence: TGTGCCAGCCCCCGGGCCAGCGGGGGGTCCTACGAGCAGTACGTC. Translating it yields CASPRASGGSYEQYV. The V gene is TRBV7-9, the J gene TRBJ2-7, with TRBD2 identical over 9 bases. Trimming took 8 bases from V and 1 from J; bases not matched to a gene: 9. Per the germline V gene, CDR1 is SEHNR and CDR2 is FQNEAQ (reference sequence). This CDR3 region has 15 residues.

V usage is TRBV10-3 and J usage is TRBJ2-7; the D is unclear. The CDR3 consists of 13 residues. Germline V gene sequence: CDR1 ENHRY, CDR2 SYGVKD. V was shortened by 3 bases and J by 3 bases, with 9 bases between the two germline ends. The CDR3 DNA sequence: TGTGCCATCAGTGAAAGGAAACTCTACGAGCAGTACGTC. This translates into CAISERKLYEQYV.

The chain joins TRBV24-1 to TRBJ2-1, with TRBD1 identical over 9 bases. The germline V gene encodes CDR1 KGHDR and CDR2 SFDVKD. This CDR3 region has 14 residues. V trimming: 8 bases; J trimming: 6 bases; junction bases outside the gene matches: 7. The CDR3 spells CATNTGQGINEQFF. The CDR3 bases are TGTGCCACCAATACGGGACAGGGAATCAATGAGCAGTTCTTC.

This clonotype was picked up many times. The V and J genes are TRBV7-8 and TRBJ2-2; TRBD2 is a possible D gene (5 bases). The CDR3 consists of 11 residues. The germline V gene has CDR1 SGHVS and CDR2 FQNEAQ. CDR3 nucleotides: TGTGCTCGGGGAGTCACCGGGGAGCTGTTTTTT. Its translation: CARGVTGELFF. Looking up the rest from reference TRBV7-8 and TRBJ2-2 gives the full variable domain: GAGVSQSPRYKVAKRGQDVALRCDPISGHVSLFWYQQALGQGPEFLTYFQNEAQLDKSGLPSDRFFAERPEGSVSTLKIQRTQQEDSAVYLCARGVTGELFFGEGSRLTVL.

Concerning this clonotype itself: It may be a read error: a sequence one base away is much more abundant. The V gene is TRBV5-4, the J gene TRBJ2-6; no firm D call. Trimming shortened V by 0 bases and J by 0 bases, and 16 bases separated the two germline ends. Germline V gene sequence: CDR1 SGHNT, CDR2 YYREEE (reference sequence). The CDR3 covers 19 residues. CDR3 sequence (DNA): TGTGCCAGCAGCTTGGAGGGTGTGGGAATGAGCTCTGGGGCCAACGTCCTGACTTTC. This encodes CASSLEGVGMSSGANVLTF.

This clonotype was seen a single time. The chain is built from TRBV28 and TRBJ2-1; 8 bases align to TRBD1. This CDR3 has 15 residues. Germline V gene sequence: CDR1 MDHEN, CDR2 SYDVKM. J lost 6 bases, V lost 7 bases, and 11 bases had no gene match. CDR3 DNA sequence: TGTGCCAGCACCTCCGGACAGGGCAGTGTCAATGAGCAGTTCTTC. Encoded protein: CASTSGQGSVNEQFF.

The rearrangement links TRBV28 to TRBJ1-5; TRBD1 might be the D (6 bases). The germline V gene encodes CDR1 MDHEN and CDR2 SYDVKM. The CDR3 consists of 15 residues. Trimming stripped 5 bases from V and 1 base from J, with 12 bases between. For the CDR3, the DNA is TGTGCCAGCAGTCCAGGGGACATCAGCAATCAGCCCCAGCATTTT. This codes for CASSPGDISNQPQHF.

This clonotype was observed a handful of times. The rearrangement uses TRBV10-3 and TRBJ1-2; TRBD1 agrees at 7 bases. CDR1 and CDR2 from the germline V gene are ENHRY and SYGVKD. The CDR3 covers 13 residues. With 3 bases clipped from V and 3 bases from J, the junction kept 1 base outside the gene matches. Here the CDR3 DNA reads TGTGCCATCAGTGATCAGGGGGACTATGGCTACACCTTC. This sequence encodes CAISDQGDYGYTF.